This record concerns one T cell receptor (beta chain) sequence. TCRdb reprocessed the 5' RACE reads and reports one entry per CDR3 protein, with no DNA. The sample spans about half a million distinct CDR3 sequences; the ten largest clones claim 1.4%. The source of the sample is a study of T cells expressing NK-cell markers. Germline CDR1 reads ENHRY; CDR2 reads SYGVKD. The CDR3 is 14 residues long. This chain links TRBV10-3 with TRBJ2-6. Sequencing was carried out using blood T cells: a sorted CD56 or NKG2C T cell subset, CD4+ or CD8+ T cells, or bulk PBMC T cells (not recorded which). This clonotype was sampled from a woman aged 45-59 years in good health. CDR3 sequence: CATTDSLGANVLTF.